This paragraph covers one T cell receptor beta chain sequence. Its antigen remains unknown. The data stem from a study of T cell responses to AZD1222 COVID-19 vaccine. Study-wide findings and caveats: Clonal diversity was possibly underestimated, and white British individuals and females predominated among donors. Spike-wide vaccine-associated CD4 TCRs dominated at 160-218 and 743-854.

The CDR3 runs to 14 residues. V was pared by 2 bases and J by 7 bases, with 13 bases between. Germline V gene lookup returns CDR1 SGHRS and CDR2 YFSETQ. This table comes from immunoSEQ multiplex PCR, and its TCRdb copy is limited to in-frame clones, with some not included. The repertoire holds about 160,000 clones, under 95% seen once, with 4.4% in the top ten. The rearrangement uses TRBV5-1 and TRBJ2-1, with D perhaps assigned TRBD1 or TRBD2 (6 bases each). This clonotype was sampled from an adult in good health. The starting material was peripheral blood, obtained on day 0 of AZD1222 vaccination. This CDR3 reads CASSFAGAGNEQFF. In DNA form, the CDR3 reads TGCGCCAGCAGCTTTGCAGGGGCGGGAAATGAGCAGTTCTTC.